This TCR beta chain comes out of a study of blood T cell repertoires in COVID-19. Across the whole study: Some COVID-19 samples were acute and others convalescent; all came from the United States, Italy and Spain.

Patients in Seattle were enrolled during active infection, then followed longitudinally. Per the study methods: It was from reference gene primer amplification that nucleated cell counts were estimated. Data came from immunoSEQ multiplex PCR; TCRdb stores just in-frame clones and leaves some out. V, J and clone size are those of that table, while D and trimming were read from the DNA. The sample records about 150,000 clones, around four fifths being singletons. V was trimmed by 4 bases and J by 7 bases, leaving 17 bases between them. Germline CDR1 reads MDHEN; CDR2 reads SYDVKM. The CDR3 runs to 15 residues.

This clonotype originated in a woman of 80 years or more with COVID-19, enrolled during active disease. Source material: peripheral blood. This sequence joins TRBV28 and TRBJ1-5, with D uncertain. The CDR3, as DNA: TGTGCCAGCAGTTCCTCGAGGGTTCTAGAACAGCCCCAGCATTTT. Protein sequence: CASSSSRVLEQPQHF.